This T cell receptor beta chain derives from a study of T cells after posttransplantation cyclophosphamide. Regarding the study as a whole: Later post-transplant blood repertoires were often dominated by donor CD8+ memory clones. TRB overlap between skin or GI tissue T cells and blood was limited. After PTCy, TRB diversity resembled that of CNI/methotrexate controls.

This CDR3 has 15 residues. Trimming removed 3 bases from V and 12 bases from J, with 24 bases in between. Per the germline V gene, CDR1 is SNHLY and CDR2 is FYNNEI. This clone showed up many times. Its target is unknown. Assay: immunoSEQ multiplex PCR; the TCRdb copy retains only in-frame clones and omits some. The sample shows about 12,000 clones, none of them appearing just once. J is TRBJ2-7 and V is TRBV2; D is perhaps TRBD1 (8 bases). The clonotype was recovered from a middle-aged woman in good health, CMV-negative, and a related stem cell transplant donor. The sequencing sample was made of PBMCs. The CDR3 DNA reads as TGTGCCAGCAGTGACGGGCTGGGGGGGACAGGTGTTCGGTACTTC. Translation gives CASSDGLGGTGVRYF.